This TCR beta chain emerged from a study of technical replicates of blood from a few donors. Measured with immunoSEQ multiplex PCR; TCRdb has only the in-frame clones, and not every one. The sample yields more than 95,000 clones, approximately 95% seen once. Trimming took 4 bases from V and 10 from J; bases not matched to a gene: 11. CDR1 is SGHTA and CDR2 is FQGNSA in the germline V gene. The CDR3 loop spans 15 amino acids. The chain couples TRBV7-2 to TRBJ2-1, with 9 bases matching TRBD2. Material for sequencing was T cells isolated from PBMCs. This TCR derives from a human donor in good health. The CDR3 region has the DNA TGTGCCAGCAGCTCGTTAGCGGGAGCATGGTGGGAGCAGTTCTTC. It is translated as CASSSLAGAWWEQFF. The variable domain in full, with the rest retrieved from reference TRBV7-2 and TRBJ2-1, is GAGVSQSPSNKVTEKGKDVELRCDPISGHTALYWYRQSLGQGLEFLIYFQGNSAPDKSGLPSDRFSAERTGGSVSTLTIQRTQQEDSAVYLCASSSLAGAWWEQFFGPGTRLTVL.